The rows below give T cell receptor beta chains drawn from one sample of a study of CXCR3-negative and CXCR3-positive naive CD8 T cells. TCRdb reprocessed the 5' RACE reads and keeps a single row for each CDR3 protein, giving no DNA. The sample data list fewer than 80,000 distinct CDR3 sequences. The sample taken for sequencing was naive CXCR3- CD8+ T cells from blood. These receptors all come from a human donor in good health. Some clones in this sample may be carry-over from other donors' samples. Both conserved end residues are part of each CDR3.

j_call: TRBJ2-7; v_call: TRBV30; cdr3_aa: CAWSDILAGTNYEQYF
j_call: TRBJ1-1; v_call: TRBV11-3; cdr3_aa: CASSPRTGTEAFF
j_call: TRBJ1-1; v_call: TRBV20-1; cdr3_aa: CSAPGGGTEAFF
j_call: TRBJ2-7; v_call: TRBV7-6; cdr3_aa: CASSFSGSSYEQYF
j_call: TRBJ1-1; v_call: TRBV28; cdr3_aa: CASRGLMNTEAFF
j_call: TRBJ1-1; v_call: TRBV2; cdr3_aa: CASRISWGTEAFF
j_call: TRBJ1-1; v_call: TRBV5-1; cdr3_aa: CASSSGQVNTEAFF
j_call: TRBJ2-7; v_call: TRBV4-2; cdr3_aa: CASSQDPTGSYEQYF
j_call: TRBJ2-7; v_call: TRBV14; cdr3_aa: CASSQDMYYEQYF
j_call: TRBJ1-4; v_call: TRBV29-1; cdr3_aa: CSVSDSATNEKLFF
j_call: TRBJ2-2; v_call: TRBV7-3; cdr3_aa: CASSTIPGQPPIRGETGELFF
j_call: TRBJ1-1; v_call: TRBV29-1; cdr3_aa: CSVLDRNTEAFF
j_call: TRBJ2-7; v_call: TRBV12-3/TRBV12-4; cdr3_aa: CASSWSSYEQYF
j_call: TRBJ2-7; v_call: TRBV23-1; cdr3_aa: CASSQQNRGYEQYF
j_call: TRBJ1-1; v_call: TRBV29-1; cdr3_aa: CSVETENTEAFF
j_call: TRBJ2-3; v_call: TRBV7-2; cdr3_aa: CASSLESGGLDTQYF
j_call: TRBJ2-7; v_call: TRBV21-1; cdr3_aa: CASSKETSGGVFCTQLPYEQYF
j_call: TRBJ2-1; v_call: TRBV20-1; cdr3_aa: CSAPTELEQFF
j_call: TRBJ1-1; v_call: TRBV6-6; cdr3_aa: CASGRDRGNTEAFF
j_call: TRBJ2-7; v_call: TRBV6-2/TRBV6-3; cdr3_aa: CASSGQAYEQYF
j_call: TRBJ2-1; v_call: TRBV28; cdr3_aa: CASSLAGYNEQFF
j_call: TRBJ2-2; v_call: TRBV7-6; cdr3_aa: CATRDRDRGYPGELFF
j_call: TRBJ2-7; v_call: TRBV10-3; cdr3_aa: CAIGQGNYEQYF
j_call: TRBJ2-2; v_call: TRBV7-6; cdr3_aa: CASAKRSNTGELFF
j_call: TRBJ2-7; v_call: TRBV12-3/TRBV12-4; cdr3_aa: CASSLSGGEQYF
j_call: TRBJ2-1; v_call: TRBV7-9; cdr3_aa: CASSLPQNNEQFF
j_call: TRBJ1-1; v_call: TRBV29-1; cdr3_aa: CSVDPSNTEAFF
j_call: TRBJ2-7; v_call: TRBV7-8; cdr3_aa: CASSLYGTGYIGEQYF
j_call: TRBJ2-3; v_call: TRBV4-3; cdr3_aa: CASSQDLTDYSTDTQYF
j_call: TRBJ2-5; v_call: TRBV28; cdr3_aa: CASSSRTGETQYF
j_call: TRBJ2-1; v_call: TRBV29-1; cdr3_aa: CSTRDRGNNEQSF
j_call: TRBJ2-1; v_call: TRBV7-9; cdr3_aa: CASSPPSGGAVNEQFF
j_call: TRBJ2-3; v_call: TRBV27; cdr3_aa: CASSSQGGLRTDTQYF
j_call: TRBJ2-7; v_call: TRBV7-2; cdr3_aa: CASSLAPGLEYEQYF
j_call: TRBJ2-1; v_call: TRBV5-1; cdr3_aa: CASSSGTGGAVEQFF
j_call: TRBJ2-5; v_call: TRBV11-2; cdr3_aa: CASNFRPAGGQETQYF
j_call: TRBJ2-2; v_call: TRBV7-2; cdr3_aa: CASSFTGELFF
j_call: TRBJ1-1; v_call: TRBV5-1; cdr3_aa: CASSWDGVGTTEAFF
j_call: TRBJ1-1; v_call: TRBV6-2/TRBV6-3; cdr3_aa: CASGFRDNTEAFF
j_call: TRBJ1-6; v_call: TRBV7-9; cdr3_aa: CASSYTSSYNSPLHF
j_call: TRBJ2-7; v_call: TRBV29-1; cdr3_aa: CSVVITLTYEQYF